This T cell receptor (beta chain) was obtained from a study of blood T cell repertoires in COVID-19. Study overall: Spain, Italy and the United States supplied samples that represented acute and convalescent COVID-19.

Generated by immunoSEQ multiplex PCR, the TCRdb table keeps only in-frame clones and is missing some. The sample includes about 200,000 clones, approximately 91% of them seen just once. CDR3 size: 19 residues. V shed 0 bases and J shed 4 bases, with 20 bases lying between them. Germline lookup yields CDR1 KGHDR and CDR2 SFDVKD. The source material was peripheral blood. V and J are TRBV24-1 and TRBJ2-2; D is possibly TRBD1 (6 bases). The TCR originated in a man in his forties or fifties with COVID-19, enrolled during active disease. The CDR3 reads CATSDLRVSGDRATGELFF. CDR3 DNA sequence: TGTGCCACCAGTGATTTGCGGGTTTCAGGGGATCGGGCCACCGGGGAGCTGTTTTTT.